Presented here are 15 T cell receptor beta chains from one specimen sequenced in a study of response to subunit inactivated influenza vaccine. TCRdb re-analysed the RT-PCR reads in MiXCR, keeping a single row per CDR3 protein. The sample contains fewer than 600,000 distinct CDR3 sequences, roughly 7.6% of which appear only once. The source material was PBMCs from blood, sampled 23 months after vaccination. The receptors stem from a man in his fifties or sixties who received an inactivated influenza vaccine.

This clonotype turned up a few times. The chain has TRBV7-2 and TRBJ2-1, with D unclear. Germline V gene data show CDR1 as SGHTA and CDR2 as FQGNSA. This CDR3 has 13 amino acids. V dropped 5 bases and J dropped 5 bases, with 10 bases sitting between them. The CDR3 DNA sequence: TGTGCCAGCAGCCTTAGTGGAGACAATGAGCAGTTCTTC. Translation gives CASSLSGDNEQFF.

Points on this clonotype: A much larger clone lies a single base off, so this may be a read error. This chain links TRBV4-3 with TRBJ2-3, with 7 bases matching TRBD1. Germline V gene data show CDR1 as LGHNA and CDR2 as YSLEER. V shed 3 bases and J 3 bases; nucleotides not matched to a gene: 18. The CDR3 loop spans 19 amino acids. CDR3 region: CASSQDRPTGPEVTDTQYF. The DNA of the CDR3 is TGCGCCAGCAGCCAGGATCGCCCGACAGGGCCGGAGGTTACAGATACGCAGTATTTT.

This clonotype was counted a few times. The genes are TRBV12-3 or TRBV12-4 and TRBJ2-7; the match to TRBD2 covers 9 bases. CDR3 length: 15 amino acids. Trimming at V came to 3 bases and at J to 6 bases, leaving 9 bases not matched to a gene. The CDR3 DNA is TGTGCCAGCAGTTTTTTAGGCGGGGGGGGCGGCGAGCAGTACTTC. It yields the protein CASSFLGGGGGEQYF.

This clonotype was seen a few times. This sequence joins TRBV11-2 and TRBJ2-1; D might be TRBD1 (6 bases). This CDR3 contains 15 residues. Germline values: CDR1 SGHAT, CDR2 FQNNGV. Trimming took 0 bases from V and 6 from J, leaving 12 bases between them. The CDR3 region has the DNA TGTGCCAGCAGCTTAGAACAGGGAACTAGCAATGAGCAGTTCTTC. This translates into CASSLEQGTSNEQFF.

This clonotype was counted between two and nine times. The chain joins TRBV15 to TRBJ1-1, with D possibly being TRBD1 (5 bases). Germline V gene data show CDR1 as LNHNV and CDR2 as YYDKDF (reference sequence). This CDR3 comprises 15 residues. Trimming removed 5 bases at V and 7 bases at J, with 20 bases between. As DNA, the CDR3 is TGTGCCACCAGCTCCATAGTTTTGTCCGGGGGTGAAGCTTTCTTT. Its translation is CATSSIVLSGGEAFF. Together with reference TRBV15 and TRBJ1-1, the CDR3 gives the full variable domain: DAMVIQNPRYQVTQFGKPVTLSCSQTLNHNVMYWYQQKSSQAPKLLFHYYDKDFNNEADTPDNFQSRRPNTSFCFLDIRSPGLGDTAMYLCATSSIVLSGGEAFFGQGTRLTVV.

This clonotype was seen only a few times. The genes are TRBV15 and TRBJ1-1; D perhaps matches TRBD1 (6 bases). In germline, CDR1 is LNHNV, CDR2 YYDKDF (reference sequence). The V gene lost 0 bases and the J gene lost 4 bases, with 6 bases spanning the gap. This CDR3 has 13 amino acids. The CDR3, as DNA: TGTGCCACCAGCAGAGACAGGGGCACTGAAGCTTTCTTT. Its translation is CATSRDRGTEAFF.

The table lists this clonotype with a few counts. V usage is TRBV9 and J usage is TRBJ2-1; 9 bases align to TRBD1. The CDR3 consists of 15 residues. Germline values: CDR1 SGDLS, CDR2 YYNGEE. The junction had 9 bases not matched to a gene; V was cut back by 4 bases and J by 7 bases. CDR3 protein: CASSKNRGHGNEQFF. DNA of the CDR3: TGTGCCAGCAGCAAAAACAGGGGGCACGGGAATGAGCAGTTCTTC.

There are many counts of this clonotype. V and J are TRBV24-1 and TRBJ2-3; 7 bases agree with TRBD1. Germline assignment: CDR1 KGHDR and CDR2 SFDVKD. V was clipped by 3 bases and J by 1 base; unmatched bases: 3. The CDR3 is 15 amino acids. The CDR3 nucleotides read TGTGCCACCAGTGATCCAGGACAGGGCACAGATACGCAGTATTTT. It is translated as CATSDPGQGTDTQYF.

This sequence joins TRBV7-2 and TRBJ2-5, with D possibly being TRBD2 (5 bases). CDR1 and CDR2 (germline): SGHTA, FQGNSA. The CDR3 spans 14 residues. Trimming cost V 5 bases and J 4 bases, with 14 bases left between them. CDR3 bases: TGTGCCAGCAGCCATCGGGGTTCCCCAGAGACCCAGTACTTC. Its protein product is CASSHRGSPETQYF.

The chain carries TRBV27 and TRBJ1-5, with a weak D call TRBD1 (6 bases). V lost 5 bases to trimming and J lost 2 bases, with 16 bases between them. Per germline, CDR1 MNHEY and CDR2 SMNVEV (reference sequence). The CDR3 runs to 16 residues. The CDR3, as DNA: TGTGCCAGCAGTAACCGACAGGCTGGGGGCAATCAGCCCCAGCATTTT. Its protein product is CASSNRQAGGNQPQHF.

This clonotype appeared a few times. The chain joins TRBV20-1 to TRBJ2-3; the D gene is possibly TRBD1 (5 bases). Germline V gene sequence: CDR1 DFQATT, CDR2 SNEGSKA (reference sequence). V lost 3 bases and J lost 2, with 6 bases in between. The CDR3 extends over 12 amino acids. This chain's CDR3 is CSASGHTDTQYF. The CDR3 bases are TGCAGTGCTAGCGGACACACAGATACGCAGTATTTT.

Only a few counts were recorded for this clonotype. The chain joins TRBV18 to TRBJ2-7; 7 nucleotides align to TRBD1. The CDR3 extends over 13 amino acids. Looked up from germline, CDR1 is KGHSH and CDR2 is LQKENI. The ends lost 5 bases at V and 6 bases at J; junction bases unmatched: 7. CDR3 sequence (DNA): TGTGCCAGCTCAATTCGACAGGGCCCCGAGCAGTACTTC. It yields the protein CASSIRQGPEQYF.

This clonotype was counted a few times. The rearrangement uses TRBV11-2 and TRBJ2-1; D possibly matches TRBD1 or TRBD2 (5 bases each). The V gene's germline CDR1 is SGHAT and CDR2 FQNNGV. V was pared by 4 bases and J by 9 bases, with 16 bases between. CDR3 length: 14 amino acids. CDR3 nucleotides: TGTGCCAGCAGCTCCCAACCGGACGGGGCTGAGCAGTTCTTC. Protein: CASSSQPDGAEQFF. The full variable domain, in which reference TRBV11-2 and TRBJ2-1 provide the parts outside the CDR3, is EAGVAQSPRYKIIEKRQSVAFWCNPISGHATLYWYQQILGQGPKLLIQFQNNGVVDDSQLPKDRFSAERLKGVDSTLKIQPAKLEDSAVYLCASSSQPDGAEQFFGPGTRLTVL.

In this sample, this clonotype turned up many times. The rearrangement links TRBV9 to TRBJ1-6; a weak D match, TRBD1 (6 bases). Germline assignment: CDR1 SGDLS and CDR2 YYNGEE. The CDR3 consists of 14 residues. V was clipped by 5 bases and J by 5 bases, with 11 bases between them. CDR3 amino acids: CASSRDTNNSPLHF. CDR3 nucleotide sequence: TGTGCCAGCAGTCGGGACACAAATAATTCACCCCTCCACTTT.

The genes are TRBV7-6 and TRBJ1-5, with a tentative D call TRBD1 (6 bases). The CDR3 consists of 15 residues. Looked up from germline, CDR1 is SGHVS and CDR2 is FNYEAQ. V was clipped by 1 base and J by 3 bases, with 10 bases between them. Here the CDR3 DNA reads TGTGCCAGCAGCTTAGACACAGGGCACAATCAGCCCCAGCATTTT. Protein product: CASSLDTGHNQPQHF.